The 15 T cell receptor beta chains given below trace back to one sample, sequenced in a study of shared clonotypes between healthy human individuals. The repertoire was sequenced with immunoSEQ multiplex PCR; TCRdb's copy has only in-frame clones and lacks some. The data hold millions of clones, with roughly nine tenths observed a single time. Material: naive CD4+ T cells sorted from blood. Noted subset: CD45RA+ positively selected. These TCRs come from a young man in good health.

Concerning this clone: The junction departs from the called germline gene at one end, perhaps through a read error. The chain joins TRBV23-1 to TRBJ2-2; D assignment may be TRBD1 or TRBD2 (5 bases each). TRBV23-1 is given ORF status, its function remaining uncertain. This CDR3 is built from 13 residues. CDR3 nucleotide sequence: TGCGCCAGCAGCCCCGGGGCTCCGCAGGGAGCTGTTTTT. Translation: CASSPGAPQGAVF.

The V gene is TRBV29-1, the J gene TRBJ2-1; 11 bases are a match to TRBD2. Germline-derived CDR1 and CDR2 are SQVTM and ANQGSEA. The CDR3 spans 14 residues. The J segment lost 8 bases and the V segment lost 6 bases, leaving 9 bases of the junction unmatched. The CDR3 DNA sequence: TGCAGCGTGATACTAGCGGGAGAGTTCTATGAGCAGTTCTTC. This codes for CSVILAGEFYEQFF.

CDR3 loop: CASSSLNFGGPSAYEQYF. The DNA of the CDR3 is TGTGCCAGCAGTTCCCTTAATTTTGGGGGCCCCAGCGCCTACGAGCAGTACTTC. The chain couples TRBV28 to TRBJ2-7; D might be TRBD1 (6 bases). Trimming shortened V by 4 bases and J by 2 bases, and 24 bases separated the two germline ends. Germline V CDR1 and CDR2: MDHEN, SYDVKM. This CDR3 spans 18 amino acids.

J is TRBJ1-5 and V is TRBV6-1; D ambiguous. CDR3 size: 12 residues. V lost 6 bases, J lost 7 bases, and 10 bases lay in between. From germline, CDR1 is MNHNS and CDR2 SASEGT. The CDR3 DNA is TGTGCCAGCAGGGGTAATATGCAGCCCCAGCATTTT. Translation gives CASRGNMQPQHF.

V and J are TRBV28 and TRBJ1-6; D is undetermined. V dropped 7 bases and J dropped 5 bases, with 15 bases sitting between them. CDR1 is MDHEN and CDR2 is SYDVKM in the germline V gene. The length of the CDR3 is 15 residues. For the CDR3, the DNA is TGTGCCAGCACCCCGCCGGGGATCAATAATTCACCCCTCCACTTT. Its translation is CASTPPGINNSPLHF. Together with reference TRBV28 and TRBJ1-6, the CDR3 gives the full variable domain: DVKVTQSSRYLVKRTGEKVFLECVQDMDHENMFWYRQDPGLGLRLIYFSYDVKMKEKGDIPEGYSVSREKKERFSLILESASTNQTSMYLCASTPPGINNSPLHFGNGTRLTVT.

In the case of this clone: At the DNA level, this CDR3 is encoded by other sequences in the same sample as well. This chain uses TRBV9 with TRBJ2-5; 9 nucleotides line up with TRBD1. After removal of 2 bases from V and 4 bases from J, the junction contained 3 bases not matched to a gene. The CDR3 runs to 14 residues. From germline, CDR1 is SGDLS and CDR2 YYNGEE. CDR3 loop: CASSVDRGGETQYF. CDR3 bases: TGTGCCAGCAGCGTGGACAGGGGAGGAGAGACCCAGTACTTC.

This clone was seen just once. The chain carries TRBV6-7 and TRBJ1-5, with TRBD1 identical over 8 bases. TRBV6-7 is filed as an ORF, its function uncertain. The CDR3 totals 16 residues. With V trimmed by 4 bases and J by 0 bases, 5 bases remained unmatched. The CDR3 sequence: CASSFRTGTSNQPQHF. The DNA of the CDR3 is TGTGCCAGCAGTTTCCGGACAGGGACTAGCAATCAGCCCCAGCATTTT.

J is TRBJ2-5 and V is TRBV7-8; maybe TRBD2 (5 bases). The CDR3 is made up of 13 amino acids. CDR1 SGHVS and CDR2 FQNEAQ come from the germline V gene. V lost 2 bases to trimming and J lost 4 bases, with 8 bases between them. The CDR3 here is CASSLNGGETQYF. CDR3 sequence (DNA): TGTGCCAGCAGCTTAAACGGAGGAGAGACCCAGTACTTC.

This clone was seen more than once but under ten times. In the same sample, other DNA sequences code for this CDR3. The chain has TRBV30 and TRBJ2-2, with D hard to call. CDR3 length: 11 amino acids. Germline loops: CDR1 GTSNPN, CDR2 SVGIG (reference sequence). Deletions cut 5 bases from V and 6 bases from J, with 7 bases between. The CDR3 protein is CAWSGAGELFF. The CDR3 DNA follows: TGTGCCTGGTCTGGGGCCGGGGAGCTGTTTTTT.

This chain joins TRBV10-3 and TRBJ1-5; no definite D call. V dropped 2 bases and J dropped 4 bases, with 15 bases sitting between them. The CDR3 loop spans 16 amino acids. Germline V CDR1 and CDR2: ENHRY, SYGVKD. DNA for the CDR3: TGTGCCATCAGTGAGGGGCAGGACTCTGGGAATCAGCCCCAGCATTTT. Its protein product is CAISEGQDSGNQPQHF.

This chain uses TRBV9 with TRBJ2-1, with a weak D call TRBD2 (6 bases). Germline V gives CDR1 SGDLS, CDR2 YYNGEE. This CDR3 spans 15 amino acids. V shed 0 bases and J shed 8 bases, with 15 bases lying between them. This chain's CDR3 is CASSVASTSWDEQFF. Here the CDR3 DNA reads TGTGCCAGCAGCGTAGCGTCTACTAGCTGGGATGAGCAGTTCTTC.

The gene calls are TRBV10-1 and TRBJ2-7; the D call may be TRBD1 or TRBD2 (5 bases each). Germline CDR1 WNHNN, CDR2 SYGVQD (reference sequence). This CDR3 comprises 14 residues. Deletions cut 11 bases from V and 2 bases from J, with 19 bases between. The chain's CDR3 is CAGHGGTHTYEQYF. The CDR3 DNA reads TGCGCCGGCCATGGGGGAACCCACACCTACGAGCAGTACTTC.

The V gene is TRBV21-1, the J gene TRBJ1-5; whether TRBD1, the table's D call, matches the DNA was not checked. TRBV21-1 has pseudogene status. This CDR3 has 17 residues. CDR3 in amino acids: CASSNRTGGPVNQPQHF. In DNA form, the CDR3 reads TGTGCCAGCAGCAATCGGACAGGGGGGCCCGTGAATCAGCCCCAGCATTTT.

V and J are TRBV6-1 and TRBJ2-2; D call uncertain. The V end lost 1 base, the J end lost 1 base, and 7 bases lay between the germline ends. Per germline, CDR1 MNHNS and CDR2 SASEGT. CDR3 size: 15 residues. Here the CDR3 DNA reads TGTGCCAGCAGTGAAGAGACGGTGAACACCGGGGAGCTGTTTTTT. As protein: CASSEETVNTGELFF.

The gene calls are TRBV30 and TRBJ1-2; TRBD1 might be the D (6 bases). Germline loops: CDR1 GTSNPN, CDR2 SVGIG (reference sequence). The V end lost 2 bases, the J end lost 14 bases, and 18 bases lay between the germline ends. The CDR3 is made up of 12 amino acids. DNA for the CDR3: TGTGCCTGGAGTTCTGGGGGCGAAGTATATACCTTC. It specifies CAWSSGGEVYTF.